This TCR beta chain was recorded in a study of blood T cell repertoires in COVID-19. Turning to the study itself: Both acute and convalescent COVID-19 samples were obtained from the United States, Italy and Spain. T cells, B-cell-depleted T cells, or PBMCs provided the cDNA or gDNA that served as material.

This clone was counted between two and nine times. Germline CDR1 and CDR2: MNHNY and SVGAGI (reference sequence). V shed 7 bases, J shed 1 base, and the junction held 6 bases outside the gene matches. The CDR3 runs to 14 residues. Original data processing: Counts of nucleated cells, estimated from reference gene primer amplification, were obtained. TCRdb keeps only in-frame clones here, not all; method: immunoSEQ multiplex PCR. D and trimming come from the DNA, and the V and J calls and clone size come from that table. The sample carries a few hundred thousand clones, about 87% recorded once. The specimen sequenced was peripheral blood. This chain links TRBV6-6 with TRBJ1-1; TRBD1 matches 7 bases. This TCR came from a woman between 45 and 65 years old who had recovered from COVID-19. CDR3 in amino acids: CASTLDRENTEAFF. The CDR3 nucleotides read TGTGCCAGCACGTTAGACAGGGAGAACACTGAAGCTTTCTTT.